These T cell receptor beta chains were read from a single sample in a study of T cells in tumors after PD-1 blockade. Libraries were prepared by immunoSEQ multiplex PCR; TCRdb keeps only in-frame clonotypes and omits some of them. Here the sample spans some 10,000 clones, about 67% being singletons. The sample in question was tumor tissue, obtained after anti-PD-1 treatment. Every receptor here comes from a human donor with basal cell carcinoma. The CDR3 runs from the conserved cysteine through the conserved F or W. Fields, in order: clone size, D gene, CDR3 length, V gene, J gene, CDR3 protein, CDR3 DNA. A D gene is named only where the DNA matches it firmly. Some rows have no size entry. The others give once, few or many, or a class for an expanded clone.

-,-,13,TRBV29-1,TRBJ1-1,CSVEEQVNTEAFF,TGCAGCGTTGAGGAACAGGTGAACACTGAAGCTTTCTTT
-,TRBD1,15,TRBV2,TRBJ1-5,CASSGDRNSNQPQHF,TGTGCCAGCAGTGGGGACAGAAATAGCAATCAGCCCCAGCATTTT
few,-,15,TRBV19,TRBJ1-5,CASNRQAYSNQPQHF,TGTGCCAGCAACCGCCAGGCATATAGCAATCAGCCCCAGCATTTT
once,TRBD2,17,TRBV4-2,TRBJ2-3,CASSTASGGGSTDTQYF,TGTGCCAGCAGCACAGCCTCCGGCGGGGGAAGCACAGATACGCAGTATTTT
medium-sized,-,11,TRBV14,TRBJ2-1,CASSLNNEQFF,TGTGCCAGCAGCCTAAACAATGAGCAGTTCTTC
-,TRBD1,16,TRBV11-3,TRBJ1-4,CASSLRGGAANEKLFF,TGTGCCAGCAGCTTAAGAGGGGGCGCGGCTAATGAAAAACTGTTTTTT
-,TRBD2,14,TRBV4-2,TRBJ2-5,CASSTLANQETQYF,TGTGCCAGCAGCACACTAGCGAACCAAGAGACCCAGTACTTC
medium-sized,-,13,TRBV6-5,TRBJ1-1,CASIKGGNTEAFF,TGTGCCAGCATCAAAGGGGGGAACACTGAAGCTTTCTTT
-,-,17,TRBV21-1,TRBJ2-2,CASSKEVRLANTGELFF,TGTGCCAGCAGCAAAGAGGTAAGGTTAGCGAACACCGGGGAGCTGTTTTTT
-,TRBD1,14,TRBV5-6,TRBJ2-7,CASSYTGGKYEQYF,TGTGCCAGCAGCTACACAGGGGGCAAGTACGAGCAGTACTTC
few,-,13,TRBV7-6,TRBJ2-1,CASSLARRDEQFF,TGTGCCAGCAGCCTTGCTAGGCGGGATGAGCAGTTCTTC
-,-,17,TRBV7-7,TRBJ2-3,CASSPLLRPGSTDTQYF,TGTGCCAGCAGCCCTCTACTGCGACCTGGCAGCACAGATACGCAGTATTTT
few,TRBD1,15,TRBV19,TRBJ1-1,CASSSDRGGNTEAFF,TGTGCCAGTAGTTCCGACAGGGGGGGGAACACTGAAGCTTTCTTT